This is a list of T cell receptor beta chains from one sample in a study of PD-1 blockade in classical Hodgkin lymphoma. Some clones are missing from TCRdb's copy, which holds only in-frame ones; the method was immunoSEQ multiplex PCR. The data show about 76,000 clones, around 86% seen once. The specimen was peripheral blood mononuclear cells (PBMCs), collected at baseline. The source is a human donor with classical Hodgkin lymphoma. CDR3s include the opening cysteine and the closing phenylalanine or tryptophan. The order of the fields is clone size, V gene, D gene, J gene, CDR3 protein, CDR3 DNA. The D gene is left open where the match is weak. The size field is filled for only some rows; it gives once, few, many or a size class.

>NA|TRBV19|TRBD2|TRBJ2-7
CASSSGGVAIPYEQYF
TGTGCCAGTAGTTCCGGGGGGGTAGCAATACCCTACGAGCAGTACTTC
>NA|TRBV5-6|TRBD1|TRBJ2-5
CASSLVTGGMKETQYF
TGTGCCAGCAGCTTGGTCACAGGGGGTATGAAAGAGACCCAGTACTTC
>NA|TRBV7-6|NA|TRBJ2-1
CASSLLPARGSYNEQFF
TGTGCCAGCAGCTTATTACCCGCGCGAGGCTCCTACAATGAGCAGTTCTTC
>NA|TRBV28|NA|TRBJ1-1
CASSQTMNTEAFF
TGTGCCAGCAGTCAAACCATGAACACTGAAGCTTTCTTT
>NA|TRBV13|NA|TRBJ2-7
CASSLAGASYEQYF
TGTGCCAGCAGCTTAGCGGGAGCTTCCTACGAGCAGTACTTC
>NA|TRBV10-1|TRBD2|TRBJ2-1
CASSETSDEQFF
TGCGCCAGCAGTGAGACTAGCGATGAGCAGTTCTTC
>few|TRBV10-2|NA|TRBJ1-3
CASSLHREIGTENTIYF
TGCGCCAGCAGTCTCCACCGGGAAATCGGGACCGAAAACACCATATATTTT
>NA|TRBV28|TRBD1|TRBJ2-4
CASRNTGGRNIQYF
TGTGCCAGCAGAAATACAGGGGGCAGGAACATTCAGTACTTC
>once|TRBV7-2|NA|TRBJ2-3
CASSLLSTKQADTQYF
TGTGCCAGCAGCTTGCTGTCGACCAAGCAGGCAGATACGCAGTATTTT
>NA|TRBV2|TRBD1|TRBJ1-5
CASGGQGSQPQHF
TGTGCCAGCGGGGGACAGGGGTCCCAGCCCCAGCATTTT
>NA|TRBV5-8|TRBD2|TRBJ2-2
CASSLGGTSGTGELFF
TGTGCCAGCAGCTTGGGAGGGACTAGCGGGACCGGGGAGCTGTTTTTT
>once|TRBV27|TRBD2|TRBJ2-1
CASSHGDYNNEQFF
TGTGCCAGCAGTCACGGGGACTACAACAATGAGCAGTTCTTC
>once|TRBV27|NA|TRBJ1-5
CASSSGLEGQPQHF
TGTGCCAGCAGTTCAGGGTTAGAGGGTCAGCCCCAGCATTTT
>NA|TRBV28|TRBD1|TRBJ2-7
CASSPAGQGVYEQYF
TGTGCCAGCAGTCCCGCGGGACAGGGGGTCTACGAGCAGTACTTC
>once|TRBV5-1|NA|TRBJ2-1
CASARLGGGGNNEQFF
TGCGCCAGCGCCCGACTAGGGGGAGGGGGAAACAATGAGCAGTTCTTC
>few|TRBV18|NA|TRBJ1-1
CASSSAANTEAFF
TGTGCCAGCTCATCCGCAGCTAACACTGAAGCTTTCTTT
>NA|TRBV12-5|TRBD1|TRBJ2-3
CASGLVQGDSLTDTQYF
TGTGCTAGTGGTTTGGTACAAGGGGACAGCCTCACAGATACGCAGTATTTT
>NA|TRBV25-1|TRBD1|TRBJ1-1
CASSDLNRGTEAFF
TGTGCCAGCAGTGACCTAAACAGGGGTACTGAAGCTTTCTTT
>NA|TRBV5-1|NA|TRBJ2-2
CASSSHTNTGELFF
TGCGCCAGCAGCTCCCACACAAACACCGGGGAGCTGTTTTTT
>NA|TRBV29-1|TRBD2|TRBJ2-1
CSVEGWTSGSSYNEQFF
TGCAGCGTTGAAGGCTGGACTAGCGGGAGTTCTTACAATGAGCAGTTCTTC
>few|TRBV19|TRBD1|TRBJ1-1
CASGQGANTEAFF
TGTGCCAGTGGGCAGGGGGCGAACACTGAAGCTTTCTTT
>NA|TRBV7-8|NA|TRBJ2-7
CASSRTGRDPYEQYF
TGTGCCAGCAGCCGAACGGGACGGGACCCCTACGAGCAGTACTTC
>NA|TRBV12-2|NA|TRBJ1-2
CASRFGDRGDYTF
TGTGCAAGTCGCTTCGGGGACAGGGGGGACTACACCTTC
>NA|TRBV28|NA|TRBJ1-2
CASSFPANYGYTF
TGTGCCAGCAGTTTTCCAGCTAACTATGGCTACACCTTC
>NA|TRBV14|TRBD2|TRBJ2-5
CASSPWRGSGETQYF
TGTGCCAGCAGCCCCTGGCGGGGGTCGGGAGAGACCCAGTACTTC
>NA|TRBV7-9|NA|TRBJ2-3
CASSISIRSTDTQYF
TGTGCCAGCAGCATAAGCATTAGGAGCACAGATACGCAGTATTTT
>NA|TRBV9|NA|TRBJ1-2
CASSASSGGRGYTF
TGTGCCAGCAGCGCTTCCTCTGGGGGGAGAGGCTACACCTTC
>NA|TRBV28|NA|TRBJ2-5
CASSKKLKRKQETQYF
TGTGCCAGCAGTAAAAAACTTAAACGGAAGCAAGAGACCCAGTACTTC
>NA|TRBV6-5|TRBD1|TRBJ2-2
CASGVGDRNTGELFF
TGTGCCAGCGGGGTCGGGGACAGAAACACCGGGGAGCTGTTTTTT
>NA|TRBV6-1|TRBD2|TRBJ2-1
CASSEGLAGADYNEQFF
TGTGCCAGCAGTGAAGGACTAGCGGGAGCTGACTACAATGAGCAGTTCTTC
>NA|TRBV4-3|TRBD1|TRBJ1-4
CASSPMGATGATNEKLFF
TGCGCCAGCAGCCCAATGGGTGCAACAGGGGCGACTAATGAAAAACTGTTTTTT
>NA|TRBV19|NA|TRBJ1-5
CASQKGGQPQHF
TGTGCCAGTCAGAAAGGTGGTCAGCCCCAGCATTTT
>NA|TRBV11-2|NA|TRBJ2-5
CASSQYTGFQETQYF
TGTGCCAGCAGCCAATATACAGGGTTCCAAGAGACCCAGTACTTC
>once|TRBV25-1|TRBD1|TRBJ2-7
CASSDRDSAYEQYF
TGTGCCAGCAGTGACCGGGACAGCGCCTACGAGCAGTACTTC
>NA|TRBV9|NA|TRBJ2-5
CASSVGGGETQYF
TGTGCCAGCAGCGTAGGGGGAGGAGAGACCCAGTACTTC
>few|TRBV10-1|NA|TRBJ2-3
CASSESFGSDTQYF
TGCGCCAGCAGTGAGTCTTTTGGATCAGATACGCAGTATTTT
>NA|TRBV5-4|NA|TRBJ1-2
CASSLVELANYGYTF
TGTGCCAGCAGCTTGGTGGAATTAGCTAACTATGGCTACACCTTC
>NA|TRBV9|NA|TRBJ2-7
CASSDGPRQVLSYEQYF
TGTGCCAGCAGCGATGGCCCTAGGCAGGTCCTCTCCTACGAGCAGTACTTC
>NA|TRBV6-1|TRBD1|TRBJ2-7
CASREDRVIYEQYF
TGTGCCAGCAGAGAGGACAGGGTGATTTACGAGCAGTACTTC
>NA|TRBV2|NA|TRBJ1-6
CASSEGVTRSLIHF
TGTGCCAGCAGTGAGGGCGTCACCAGATCTTTGATCCACTTT